Below, 29 T cell receptor beta chains from the same sample are listed, as sequenced in a study of cytomegalovirus exposure and HLA in healthy donors. The study ran its PCR with 60 Vbeta and 13 Jbeta primers. Sequencing was performed with immunoSEQ multiplex PCR; in TCRdb, only in-frame clones are kept and a portion is missing. Among under 130,000 clones listed, roughly 80% were seen once. The source material was PBMCs. These receptors came from a man over 45 in good health and CMV-seropositive.

This sequence joins TRBV30 and TRBJ1-5, with D perhaps matching TRBD1 (6 bases). Germline V gene sequence: CDR1 GTSNPN, CDR2 SVGIG (reference sequence). V gave up 5 bases and J gave up 1 base, with 6 bases separating them. The CDR3 totals 12 residues. The CDR3 loop reads CAWDRSNQPQHF. The DNA of the CDR3 is TGTGCCTGGGACAGGAGCAATCAGCCCCAGCATTTT.

The chain has TRBV7-2 and TRBJ2-7, with TRBD2 as a possible D gene (5 bases). V lost 1 base to trimming and J lost 6 bases, with 16 bases between them. Germline V lookup: CDR1 SGHTA, CDR2 FQGNSA. There are 15 residues in the CDR3. CDR3 in amino acids: CASSLVGGSPREQYF. The DNA for the CDR3 is TGTGCCAGCAGCTTAGTGGGTGGGAGCCCTCGCGAGCAGTACTTC.

The chain has TRBV5-8 and TRBJ1-1, with D possibly matching TRBD1 (5 bases). Germline V gene data show CDR1 as SGHTS and CDR2 as YDEGEE. The length of the CDR3 is 13 residues. Trimming cost V 5 bases and J 2 bases, with 10 bases left between them. For the CDR3, the DNA is TGTGCCAGCAGAGCGGGACTCAACACTGAAGCTTTCTTT. This translates into CASRAGLNTEAFF.

This chain links TRBV9 with TRBJ2-1, with a possible D match to TRBD2 (7 bases). V lost 0 bases, J lost 9 bases, and 16 bases lay in between. This CDR3 is 15 amino acids long. Germline V gives CDR1 SGDLS, CDR2 YYNGEE. CDR3 coding DNA: TGTGCCAGCAGCGTAGGGGGGGGCGCATATAGTGAGCAGTTCTTC. It yields the protein CASSVGGGAYSEQFF.

The V call is TRBV7-3, the J call TRBJ2-1, with 7 bases that match TRBD2. CDR1 SGHTA and CDR2 FQGTGA come from the germline V gene. V lost 1 base, J lost 8 bases, and 14 bases stayed unmatched. This CDR3 comprises 17 residues. CDR3 protein: CASSLRRETYFSDEQFF. The CDR3 DNA reads TGTGCCAGCAGCTTAAGGCGGGAGACCTATTTCAGCGATGAGCAGTTCTTC.

This chain joins TRBV23-1 and TRBJ2-5, with D possibly being TRBD1 (5 bases). TRBV23-1 is reported as an ORF; its role is uncertain. Trimming removed 6 bases at V and 2 bases at J, with 22 bases between. The CDR3 spans 17 residues. Here the CDR3 DNA reads TGCGCCAGCAGCCGTCCTCACGAGGCCGACAGTCAAGAGACCCAGTACTTC. As protein: CASSRPHEADSQETQYF.

This clone has a single count. This rearrangement joins TRBV28 to TRBJ2-5; the D is unclear. Germline V gene lookup returns CDR1 MDHEN and CDR2 SYDVKM. Trimming took 6 bases from V and 4 from J, leaving 12 bases between them. The CDR3 runs 13 residues. CDR3 in DNA: TGTGCCAGCAGGGGCCGACCTCGAGAGACCCAGTACTTC. Amino acids: CASRGRPRETQYF.

The chain carries TRBV14 and TRBJ1-5; 7 bases are a match to TRBD1. Germline assignment: CDR1 SGHDN and CDR2 FVKESK. The CDR3 spans 13 residues. With 4 bases clipped from V and 6 bases from J, the junction kept 3 bases outside the gene matches. In DNA, the CDR3 is TGTGCCAGCAGCCGACAGGGCAGTCAGCCCCAGCATTTT. This gives the protein CASSRQGSQPQHF.

The chain uses TRBV14 and TRBJ2-5; no clear D gene. The CDR3 consists of 11 residues. Germline V CDR1 and CDR2: SGHDN, FVKESK. V was pared by 2 bases and J by 5 bases, with 3 bases between. The CDR3 spells CASSQTETQYF. The CDR3 DNA reads as TGTGCCAGCAGCCAAACTGAGACCCAGTACTTC.

Regarding this clone: One junction end disagrees with the germline gene, perhaps due to a read error. The DNA for the CDR3 is TGTGCCAGCAGATTGGACAGGGGGTGGACAGATACGCAGTATTTT. Translating it yields CASRLDRGWTDTQYF. The gene calls are TRBV5-4 and TRBJ2-3; TRBD1 aligns across 10 bases. The CDR3 loop spans 15 amino acids. CDR1 is SGHNT, CDR2 YYREEE, per germline (reference sequence).

CDR3 residues: CASHSGSAGELFF. The CDR3 DNA follows: TGTGCCAGTCATAGCGGGAGTGCCGGGGAGCTGTTTTTT. The chain couples TRBV19 to TRBJ2-2; TRBD2 matches at 9 bases. This CDR3 contains 13 residues. V lost 8 bases, J lost 6 bases, and 4 bases stayed unmatched. Germline V gene sequence: CDR1 LNHDA, CDR2 SQIVND (reference sequence).

The V call is TRBV13, the J call TRBJ1-4; no definite D call. CDR1 is PRHDT, CDR2 FYEKMQ, per germline (reference sequence). CDR3 length equals 13 residues. Deletions cut 6 bases from V and 4 bases from J, with 9 bases between. Here the CDR3 reads CASSWQNNEKLFF. The CDR3 DNA reads TGTGCCAGCAGTTGGCAGAATAATGAAAAACTGTTTTTT.

The chain couples TRBV29-1 to TRBJ2-4; 11 nucleotides align to TRBD2. The ends lost 4 bases at V and 4 bases at J; junction bases unmatched: 12. This CDR3 comprises 17 residues. Germline CDR1 and CDR2: SQVTM and ANQGSEA. CDR3 amino acids: CSVGIAGGPMSKNIQYF. The CDR3, as DNA: TGCAGCGTTGGGATAGCGGGAGGGCCGATGTCTAAAAACATTCAGTACTTC.

The chain joins TRBV2 to TRBJ2-1; D perhaps matches TRBD2 (5 bases). Trimming left V 7 bases short and J 0 bases short, with 13 bases between. Germline V gives CDR1 SNHLY, CDR2 FYNNEI. The CDR3 runs to 15 residues. DNA of the CDR3: TGTGCCAGCACCCTCGACGGGAACTCCTACAATGAGCAGTTCTTC. This sequence encodes CASTLDGNSYNEQFF.

There are a few counts of this clone. The chain has TRBV28 and TRBJ1-4; 7 bases fit TRBD1. V was pared by 4 bases and J by 4 bases, with 6 bases of the junction left unmatched. Germline CDR1 MDHEN, CDR2 SYDVKM. There are 15 residues in the CDR3. In nucleotides, the CDR3 is TGTGCCAGCAGTTCCCGGGACAGCTATAATGAAAAACTGTTTTTT. This encodes CASSSRDSYNEKLFF. The whole variable domain, remainder taken from reference TRBV28 and TRBJ1-4, is DVKVTQSSRYLVKRTGEKVFLECVQDMDHENMFWYRQDPGLGLRLIYFSYDVKMKEKGDIPEGYSVSREKKERFSLILESASTNQTSMYLCASSSRDSYNEKLFFGSGTQLSVL.

This sequence joins TRBV5-1 and TRBJ2-3; D perhaps matches TRBD1 (6 bases). The CDR3 runs 16 residues. V was clipped by 0 bases and J by 1 base, with 12 bases between them. The germline V gene has CDR1 SGHRS and CDR2 YFSETQ. This chain's CDR3 is CASSLVPPGGTDTQYF. The CDR3 DNA reads as TGCGCCAGCAGCTTGGTCCCGCCAGGGGGCACAGATACGCAGTATTTT.

This clone was seen a handful of times. The genes are TRBV6-1 and TRBJ2-3; 9 bases line up with TRBD2. The CDR3 is 15 residues long. The germline gives CDR1 MNHNS, CDR2 SASEGT. The V gene end was trimmed by 5 bases and the J gene end by 0 bases; junction bases not matched to a gene: 3. CDR3 sequence reads: CASSPSGVSTDTQYF. CDR3 DNA sequence: TGTGCCAGCAGTCCTAGCGGGGTTAGCACAGATACGCAGTATTTT.

The gene calls are TRBV5-6 and TRBJ2-7; 14 nucleotides align to TRBD2. Trimming took 0 bases from V and 2 from J; bases not matched to a gene: 7. Germline V lookup: CDR1 SGHDT, CDR2 YYEEEE. This CDR3 spans 18 amino acids. The CDR3 region has the DNA TGTGCCAGCAGCTTGGTGACTAGCGGGAGGGCGACGGCCTACGAGCAGTACTTC. This encodes CASSLVTSGRATAYEQYF.

The chain links TRBV18 to TRBJ1-5, with TRBD1 matching over 9 bases. The CDR3 covers 15 residues. Germline assignment: CDR1 KGHSH and CDR2 LQKENI. V gave up 6 bases and J gave up 1 base; unmatched junction bases: 4. CDR3 loop: CASSSQGASNQPQHF. DNA for the CDR3: TGTGCCAGCTCGTCACAGGGGGCGAGCAATCAGCCCCAGCATTTT.

The chain is built from TRBV28 and TRBJ1-3, with 7 positions matching TRBD1. Unmatched junction bases numbered 5, after V lost 2 bases and J lost 4 bases. The CDR3 sequence is 15 residues long. In germline, CDR1 is MDHEN, CDR2 SYDVKM. In DNA, the CDR3 is TGTGCCAGCAGTTTAACAGGGGCTCTCGGAAACACCATATATTTT. Protein: CASSLTGALGNTIYF.

J is TRBJ2-7 and V is TRBV6-1; 9 bases match TRBD2. CDR3 size: 13 residues. CDR1 is MNHNS and CDR2 is SASEGT in the germline V gene. V dropped 6 bases and J dropped 5; count of bases not matched to a gene: 5. The CDR3 here is CASSGTSLDEQYF. Written as DNA, the CDR3 is TGTGCCAGCAGCGGGACTAGCTTGGACGAGCAGTACTTC.

This clone has only a few counts. The V and J genes are TRBV4-1 and TRBJ2-2; TRBD2 matches 12 bases. The V gene end was trimmed by 5 bases and the J gene end by 4 bases; junction bases not matched to a gene: 5. The CDR3 has 16 residues. Germline V gene lookup returns CDR1 MGHRA and CDR2 YSYEKL. CDR3 protein: CASSDLAGGVTGELFF. The CDR3, as DNA: TGCGCCAGCAGCGATCTAGCGGGAGGGGTCACCGGGGAGCTGTTTTTT.

The chain is built from TRBV15 and TRBJ1-3; a weak D match, TRBD1 (5 bases). The V gene lost 1 base and the J gene lost 0 bases, with 7 bases spanning the gap. The length of the CDR3 is 15 residues. Per germline, CDR1 LNHNV and CDR2 YYDKDF (reference sequence). The CDR3 loop is CATSRGGASGNTIYF. In DNA, the CDR3 is TGTGCCACCAGCAGAGGCGGGGCCTCTGGAAACACCATATATTTT.

This clone was seen more than once but under ten times. The rearrangement uses TRBV27 and TRBJ2-7; no reliable D call. The V and J ends lost 5 bases and 0 bases respectively, with 8 bases between them. CDR1 and CDR2 (germline): MNHEY, SMNVEV (reference sequence). This CDR3 comprises 13 residues. CDR3 bases: TGTGCCAGCAGTCACAGTTACTCCTACGAGCAGTACTTC. As protein: CASSHSYSYEQYF.

This clone was observed a single time. This rearrangement joins TRBV9 to TRBJ2-7; 16 bases map to TRBD2. CDR3 size: 18 residues. With 4 bases clipped from V and 5 bases from J, the junction kept 12 bases outside the gene matches. CDR1 and CDR2 (germline): SGDLS, YYNGEE. This CDR3 is CASSSGTSGRAGRNEQYF. CDR3 in DNA: TGTGCCAGCAGCTCGGGGACTAGCGGGAGGGCTGGGCGGAACGAGCAGTACTTC.

On this clone itself: A junction boundary mismatches the germline segment, possibly from a read error. The genes are TRBV7-9 and TRBJ2-1; possibly TRBD1 for D (7 bases). CDR1 and CDR2 (germline): SEHNR, FQNEAQ (reference sequence). CDR3 length: 16 residues. CDR3 residues: CSSSRGGGGEYNEQFF. The CDR3 DNA reads as TGTTCCAGCAGCCGAGGCGGAGGGGGCGAGTACAATGAGCAGTTCTTC.

The chain joins TRBV28 to TRBJ1-4; 9 bases fit TRBD1. Germline CDR1 reads MDHEN; CDR2 reads SYDVKM. The CDR3 runs 15 residues. The V and J ends lost 5 bases and 8 bases, in that order; junction bases with no gene match: 9. The CDR3, as DNA: TGTGCCAGCAGTCACCCGGGACAGGGAGGAGAAAAACTGTTTTTT. Translating gives CASSHPGQGGEKLFF.

J is TRBJ2-7 and V is TRBV19, with TRBD1 matching over 11 bases. V lost 3 bases to trimming and J lost 0 bases; unmatched junction nucleotides: 1. Germline CDR1 reads LNHDA; CDR2 reads SQIVND (reference sequence). The CDR3 runs to 15 residues. CDR3 region: CASSIGQGASYEQYF. CDR3 DNA: TGTGCCAGTAGTATCGGACAGGGGGCCTCCTACGAGCAGTACTTC.

On this clone: The junction and the germline gene differ at one end; a read error may be behind it. The rearrangement links TRBV7-9 to TRBJ2-5, with D unresolved. Per the germline V gene, CDR1 is SEHNR and CDR2 is FQNEAQ (reference sequence). This CDR3 is built from 11 residues. Here the CDR3 DNA reads TGTTCCAGCACGAACTTGGAGACCCAGTACTTC. It specifies CSSTNLETQYF. Filled out from reference TRBV7-9 and TRBJ2-5, the complete variable domain reads DTGVSQNPRHKITKRGQNVTFRCDPISEHNRLYWYRQTLGQGPEFLTYFQNEAQLEKSRLLSDRFSAERPKGSFSTLEIQRTEQGDSAMYLCSSTNLETQYFGPGTRLLVL.